Sequencing of this T cell receptor (beta chain) was carried out in a study of cytomegalovirus exposure and HLA in healthy donors. General observations from the study: In a later analysis, DRB1 alleles had the most associated TCRs; HLA-C alleles the fewest. Follow-up analysis later connected one missense variant in DCLRE1C with trimming of TCR beta V- and J-genes.

With regard to this clone: The antigen remains undetermined.

PCR used 60 Vbeta primers and 13 Jbeta primers. In the original workflow: Some 11 million of the about 80 million unique TCR beta chains counted in a later analysis were shared. The table came from immunoSEQ multiplex PCR; TCRdb's copy has only in-frame clones and leaves some out. That table furnishes V, J and clone size, whereas the DNA furnished D and trimming. The sample holds around 200,000 clones; approximately 86% are singletons and the top ten take more than 0.25%. The CDR3 is 16 amino acids. Unmatched junction bases numbered 6, after V lost 2 bases and J lost 0 bases. Germline loops: CDR1 SGHKS, CDR2 YYEKEE (reference sequence).

V and J are TRBV5-5 and TRBJ2-3; TRBD2 aligns across 7 bases. Sequences were obtained from PBMCs. The clonotype was recovered from a woman between 25 and 40 years old in good health and CMV-seronegative. CDR3 DNA: TGTGCCAGCAGCTTCCGGCTAGCGGTTAGCACAGATACGCAGTATTTT. Its translation is CASSFRLAVSTDTQYF.